Sequencing of this T cell receptor beta chain was carried out in a study of T cell responses to AZD1222 COVID-19 vaccine. Concerning this clone itself: Antigen specificity is unknown.

Some clones are missing from TCRdb's copy, which holds only in-frame ones; the method was immunoSEQ multiplex PCR. The top ten hold about 3% of the sample, which has 120,000 to 150,000 clones, under 95% seen once. Germline assignment: CDR1 SNHLY and CDR2 FYNNEI. With 11 bases removed from V and 4 bases from J, the gap between germline ends came to 18 bases. This CDR3 region has 14 residues. The study, taken as a whole, reports: Across the whole spike, CD4 TCRs peaked at regions 160-218 and 743-854. Unmutated variant regions are reportedly the target of nearly half of TCRs that are spike-specific. Repertoires were obtained only post-peak T cell response. Possibly, clonal diversity was underestimated; donors were largely white British and included more females.

The chain has TRBV2 and TRBJ2-1; TRBD1 is a possible D gene (6 bases). This clonotype originated in an adult in good health. Sequenced material: peripheral blood, taken on day 0 of AZD1222 vaccination. The CDR3 nucleotides read TGTGCCCGCAACCACAGGGAAGGGTACAATGAGCAGTTCTTC. This sequence encodes CARNHREGYNEQFF.